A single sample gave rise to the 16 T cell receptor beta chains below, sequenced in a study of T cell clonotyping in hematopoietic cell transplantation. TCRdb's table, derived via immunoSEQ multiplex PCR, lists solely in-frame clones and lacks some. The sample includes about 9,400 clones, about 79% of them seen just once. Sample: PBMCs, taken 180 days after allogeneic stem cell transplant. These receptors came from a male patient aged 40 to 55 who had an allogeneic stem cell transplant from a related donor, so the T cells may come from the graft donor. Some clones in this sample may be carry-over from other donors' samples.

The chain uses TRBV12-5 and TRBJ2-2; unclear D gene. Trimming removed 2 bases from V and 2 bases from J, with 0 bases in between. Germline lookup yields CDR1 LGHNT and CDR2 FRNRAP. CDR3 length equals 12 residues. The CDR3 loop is CASGLNTGELFF. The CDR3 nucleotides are TGTGCTAGTGGTTTGAACACCGGGGAGCTGTTTTTT.

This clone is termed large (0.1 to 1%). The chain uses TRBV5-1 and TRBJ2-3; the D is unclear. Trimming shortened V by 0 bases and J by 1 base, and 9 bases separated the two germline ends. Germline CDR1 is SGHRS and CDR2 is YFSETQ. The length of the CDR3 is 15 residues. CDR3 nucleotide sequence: TGCGCCAGCAGCTTGGAGGCAGTGGGCACAGATACGCAGTATTTT. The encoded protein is CASSLEAVGTDTQYF.

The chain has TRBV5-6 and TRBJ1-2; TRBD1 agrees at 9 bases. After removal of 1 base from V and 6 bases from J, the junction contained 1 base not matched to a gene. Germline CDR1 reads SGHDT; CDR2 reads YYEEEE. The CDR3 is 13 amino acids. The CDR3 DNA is TGTGCCAGCAGCTTGAGACAGGGGGATGGCTACACCTTC. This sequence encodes CASSLRQGDGYTF. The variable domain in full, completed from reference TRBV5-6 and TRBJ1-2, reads DAGVTQSPTHLIKTRGQQVTLRCSPKSGHDTVSWYQQALGQGPQFIFQYYEEEERQRGNFPDRFSGHQFPNYSSELNVNALLLGDSALYLCASSLRQGDGYTFGSGTRLTVV.

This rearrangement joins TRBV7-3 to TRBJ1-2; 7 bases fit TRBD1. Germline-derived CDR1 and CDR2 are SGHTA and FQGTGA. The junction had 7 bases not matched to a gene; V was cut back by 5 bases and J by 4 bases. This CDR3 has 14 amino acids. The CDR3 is CASSPGTDLYGYTF. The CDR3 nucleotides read TGTGCCAGCAGCCCCGGGACAGACCTCTATGGCTACACCTTC.

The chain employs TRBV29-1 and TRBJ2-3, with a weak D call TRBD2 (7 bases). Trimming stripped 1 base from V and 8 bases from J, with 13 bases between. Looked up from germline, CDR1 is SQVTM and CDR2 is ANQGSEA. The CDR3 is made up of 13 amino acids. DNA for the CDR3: TGCAGCGTTGAAGGAGGCGGGGGCGGTACGCAGTATTTT. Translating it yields CSVEGGGGGTQYF.

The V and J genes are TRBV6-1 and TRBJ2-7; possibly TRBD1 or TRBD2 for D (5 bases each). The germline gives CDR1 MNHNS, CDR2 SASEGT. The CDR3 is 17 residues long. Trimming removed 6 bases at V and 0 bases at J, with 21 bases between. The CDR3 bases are TGTGCCAGCAGCGAACGGTCCCTCTCAGGGAGCTCCTACGAGCAGTACTTC. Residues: CASSERSLSGSSYEQYF.

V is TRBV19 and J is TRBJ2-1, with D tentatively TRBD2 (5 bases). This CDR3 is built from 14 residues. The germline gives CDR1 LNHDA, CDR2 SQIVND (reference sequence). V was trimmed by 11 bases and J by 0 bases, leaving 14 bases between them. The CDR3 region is CASRTGSSYNEQFF. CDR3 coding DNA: TGTGCCTCAAGGACTGGGAGCTCCTACAATGAGCAGTTCTTC.

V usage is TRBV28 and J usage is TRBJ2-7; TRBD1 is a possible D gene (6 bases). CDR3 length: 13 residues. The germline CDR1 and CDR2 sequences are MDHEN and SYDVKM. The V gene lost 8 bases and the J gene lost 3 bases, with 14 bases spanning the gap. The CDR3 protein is CASEGQSLYEQYF. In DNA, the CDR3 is TGTGCCAGCGAAGGACAGTCCCTCTACGAGCAGTACTTC. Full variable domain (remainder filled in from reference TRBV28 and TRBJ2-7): DVKVTQSSRYLVKRTGEKVFLECVQDMDHENMFWYRQDPGLGLRLIYFSYDVKMKEKGDIPEGYSVSREKKERFSLILESASTNQTSMYLCASEGQSLYEQYFGPGTRLTVT.

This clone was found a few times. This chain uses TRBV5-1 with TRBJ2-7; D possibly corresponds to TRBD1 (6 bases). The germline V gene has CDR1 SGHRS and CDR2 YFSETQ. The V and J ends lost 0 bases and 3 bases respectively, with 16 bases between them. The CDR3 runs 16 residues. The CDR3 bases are TGCGCCAGCAGCTTGGAGGGGGACATTTATCACTACGAGCAGTACTTC. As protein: CASSLEGDIYHYEQYF.

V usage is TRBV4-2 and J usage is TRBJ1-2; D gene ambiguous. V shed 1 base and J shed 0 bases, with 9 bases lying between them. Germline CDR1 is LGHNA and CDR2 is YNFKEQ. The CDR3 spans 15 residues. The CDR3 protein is CASSQGGGANYGYTF. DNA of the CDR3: TGTGCCAGCAGCCAAGGAGGAGGCGCTAACTATGGCTACACCTTC.

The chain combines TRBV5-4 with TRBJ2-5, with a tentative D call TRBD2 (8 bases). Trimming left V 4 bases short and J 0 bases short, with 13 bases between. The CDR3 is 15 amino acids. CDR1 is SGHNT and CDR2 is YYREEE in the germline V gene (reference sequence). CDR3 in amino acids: CASSPGGTDQETQYF. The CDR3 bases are TGTGCCAGCAGCCCGGGAGGGACAGACCAAGAGACCCAGTACTTC.

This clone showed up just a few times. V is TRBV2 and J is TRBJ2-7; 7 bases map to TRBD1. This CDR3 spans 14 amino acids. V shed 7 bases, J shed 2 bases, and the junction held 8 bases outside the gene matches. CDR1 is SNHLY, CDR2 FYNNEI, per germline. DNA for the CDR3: TGTGCCAGCAAGACCGACAGGGTAACCTACGAGCAGTACTTC. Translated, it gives CASKTDRVTYEQYF.

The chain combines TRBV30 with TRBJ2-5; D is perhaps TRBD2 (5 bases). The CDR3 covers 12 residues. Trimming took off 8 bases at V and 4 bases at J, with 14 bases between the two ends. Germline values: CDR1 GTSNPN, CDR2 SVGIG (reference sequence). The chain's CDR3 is CARNEGGETQYF. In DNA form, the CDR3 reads TGTGCCCGGAACGAGGGTGGAGAGACCCAGTACTTC. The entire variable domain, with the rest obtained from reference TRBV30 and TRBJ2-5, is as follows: SQTIHQWPATLVQPVGSPLSLECTVEGTSNPNLYWYRQAAGRGLQLLFYSVGIGQISSEVPQNLSASRPQDRQFILSSKKLLLSDSGFYLCARNEGGETQYFGPGTRLLVL.

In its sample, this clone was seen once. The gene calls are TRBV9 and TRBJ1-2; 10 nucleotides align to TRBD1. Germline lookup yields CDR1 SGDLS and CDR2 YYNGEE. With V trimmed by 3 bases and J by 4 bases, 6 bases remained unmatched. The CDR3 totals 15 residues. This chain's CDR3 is CASSGRTGGFYGYTF. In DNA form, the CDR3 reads TGTGCCAGCAGCGGTAGGACAGGGGGGTTCTATGGCTACACCTTC. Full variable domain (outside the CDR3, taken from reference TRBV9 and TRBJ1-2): DSGVTQTPKHLITATGQRVTLRCSPRSGDLSVYWYQQSLDQGLQFLIQYYNGEERAKGNILERFSAQQFPDLHSELNLSSLELGDSALYFCASSGRTGGFYGYTFGSGTRLTVV.

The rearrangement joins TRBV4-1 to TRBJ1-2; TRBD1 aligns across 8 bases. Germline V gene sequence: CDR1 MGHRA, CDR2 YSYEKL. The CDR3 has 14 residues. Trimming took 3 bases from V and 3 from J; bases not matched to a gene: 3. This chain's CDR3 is CASSQGDRHYGYTF. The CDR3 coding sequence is TGCGCCAGCAGCCAGGGGGACAGGCACTATGGCTACACCTTC.

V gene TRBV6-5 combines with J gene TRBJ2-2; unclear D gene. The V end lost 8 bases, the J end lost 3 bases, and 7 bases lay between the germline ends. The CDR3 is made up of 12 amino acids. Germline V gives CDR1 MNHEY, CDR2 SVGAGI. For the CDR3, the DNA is TGTGCCAGCGAAAAGGACACCGGGGAGCTGTTTTTT. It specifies CASEKDTGELFF.